The rows below give T cell receptor beta chains drawn from one sample of a study of shared clonotypes between healthy human individuals. The protocol was immunoSEQ multiplex PCR, while the TCRdb copy is restricted to in-frame clones and leaves out a portion. The table shows 2.3 million or so clones, with 85% to 95% occurring only once. Sequencing was done on a sample of naive CD4+ T cells from PBMCs. The receptors were gathered from a man between 18 and 35 years old in good health. Some clones in this sample may be carry-over from other donors' samples. Each CDR3 is given with its conserved first and last residue. A D gene is named only where the DNA matches it firmly. Size tells how often a clone was seen (once, few, many) or the class of an expanded clone, and some rows leave it out.

TRBJ1-3	TRBV5-1	.	.	CASSLVPGKYSGNTIYF	TGCGCCAGCAGCTTGGTTCCGGGAAAATACTCTGGAAACACCATATATTTT
TRBJ2-3	TRBV7-9	TRBD1	.	CASTPTGGRDTQYF	TGTGCCAGCACTCCGACAGGGGGCCGAGATACGCAGTATTTT
TRBJ1-2	TRBV5-4	TRBD1	.	CASSLAGTGGSGYTF	TGTGCCAGCAGCTTGGCCGGGACAGGGGGCTCTGGCTACACCTTC
TRBJ2-1	TRBV5-8	.	.	CASPWGYNEQFF	TGTGCCAGTCCTTGGGGCTACAATGAGCAGTTCTTC
TRBJ1-4	TRBV6-5	.	.	CASSELEKLFF	TGTGCCAGCAGTGAACTTGAAAAACTGTTTTTT
TRBJ2-3	TRBV29-1	TRBD2	.	CSVGGPSGGTDTQYF	TGCAGCGTTGGGGGCCCCAGCGGGGGCACAGATACGCAGTATTTT
TRBJ1-1	TRBV4-2	TRBD1	.	CASRTDRGSTEAFF	TGTGCCAGCAGAACTGACAGGGGGAGTACTGAAGCTTTCTTT
TRBJ2-7	TRBV28	TRBD1	.	CASSKTGQVLYEQYF	TGTGCCAGCAGCAAAACGGGACAGGTGCTCTACGAGCAGTACTTC
TRBJ1-5	TRBV5-8	.	.	CASSSVGGNHQPQHF	TGTGCCAGCAGCTCGGTCGGGGGCAACCATCAGCCCCAGCATTTT
TRBJ1-4	TRBV6-1	.	.	CASSGYRVNNEKLFF	TGTGCCAGCAGTGGCTACAGGGTAAATAATGAAAAACTGTTTTTT
TRBJ1-2	TRBV29-1	TRBD1	.	CSAPGQGVHYGYTF	TGCAGCGCCCCCGGACAGGGCGTGCACTATGGCTACACCTTC
TRBJ1-3	TRBV30	.	.	CAWTPGRPGNTIYF	TGTGCCTGGACACCCGGGAGGCCCGGAAACACCATATATTTT
TRBJ2-2	TRBV2	.	.	CASSDVFGNTGELFF	TGTGCCAGCAGTGACGTTTTCGGAAACACCGGGGAGCTGTTTTTT
TRBJ2-3	TRBV18	TRBD2	.	CASSQRGADTQYF	TGTGCCAGCTCACAACGGGGGGCAGATACGCAGTATTTT
TRBJ2-1	TRBV9	.	once	CASSVRDEHNEQFF	TGTGCCAGCAGCGTCCGGGACGAACACAATGAGCAGTTCTTC
TRBJ2-7	TRBV29-1	TRBD1	few	CSVGQGTYEQYF	TGCAGCGTTGGACAGGGGACCTACGAGCAGTACTTC
TRBJ2-3	TRBV9	TRBD2	.	CASSVGGLAGSLTDTQYF	TGTGCCAGCAGCGTAGGAGGACTAGCGGGAAGCCTCACAGATACGCAGTATTTT
TRBJ1-4	TRBV7-9	.	.	CASSASLKQGTNEKLFF	TGTGCCAGCAGCGCCTCACTAAAACAGGGCACTAATGAAAAACTGTTTTTT
TRBJ1-1	TRBV28	.	.	CASSPYYTEAFF	TGTGCCAGCAGCCCTTACTACACTGAAGCTTTCTTT
TRBJ2-5	TRBV19	.	.	CASSIGAGAETQYF	TGTGCCAGTAGTATAGGGGCAGGGGCAGAGACCCAGTACTTC
TRBJ2-1	TRBV15	TRBD1	once	CATSRDKGETGFQNEQFF	TGTGCCACCAGCAGAGATAAGGGGGAGACAGGGTTTCAGAATGAGCAGTTCTTC
TRBJ1-2	TRBV30	.	.	CAWRGHGGYYGYTF	TGTGCCTGGAGGGGACACGGTGGATATTATGGCTACACCTTC
TRBJ2-3	TRBV7-9	.	once	CASSQRTTSNTDTQYF	TGTGCCAGCAGCCAACGGACTACCTCTAACACAGATACGCAGTATTTT
TRBJ2-1	TRBV19	.	.	CASSIGRYNEQFF	TGTGCCAGTAGTATTGGTCGGTACAATGAGCAGTTCTTC
TRBJ2-7	TRBV9	.	.	CASSVARYSYEQYF	TGTGCCAGCAGCGTAGCGCGCTACTCCTACGAGCAGTACTTC
TRBJ1-2	TRBV5-4	.	.	CASSPSLRTQAGYTF	TGTGCCAGCAGCCCATCTTTGAGGACCCAAGCTGGCTACACCTTC
TRBJ1-2	TRBV19	.	.	CASSIRGLSLGYTF	TGTGCCAGTAGTATTCGCGGACTCAGTTTGGGCTACACCTTC
TRBJ1-3	TRBV28	.	.	CASSSQGTIYF	TGTGCCAGCAGCTCCCAAGGCACCATATATTTT
TRBJ2-7	TRBV6-1	.	once	CASSESTVYEQYF	TGTGCCAGCAGTGAATCGACAGTCTACGAGCAGTACTTC
TRBJ1-2	TRBV6-6	.	.	CASSSTPPYGYTF	TGTGCCAGCAGCTCGACCCCTCCCTATGGCTACACCTTC
TRBJ1-5	TRBV9	TRBD1	.	CASSVQGAPNQPQHF	TGTGCCAGCAGCGTACAGGGGGCTCCCAATCAGCCCCAGCATTTT
TRBJ2-3	TRBV2	.	.	CATRGRGPRGTDTQYF	TGTGCCACTCGAGGGAGAGGTCCCCGTGGCACAGATACGCAGTATTTT
TRBJ2-3	TRBV7-8	.	.	CASSLDWNTDTQYF	TGTGCCAGCAGCTTGGACTGGAACACAGATACGCAGTATTTT
TRBJ2-1	TRBV4-2	TRBD2	.	CASSPSLAAAYNEQFF	TGTGCCAGCAGCCCGTCACTAGCGGCCGCCTACAATGAGCAGTTCTTC
TRBJ2-2	TRBV19	TRBD2	.	CASSSSGNRYTGELFF	TGTGCCAGTAGTTCAAGCGGGAATCGGTACACCGGGGAGCTGTTTTTT
TRBJ2-5	TRBV18	.	.	CASSVSQVETQYF	TGTGCCAGCTCCGTCAGTCAGGTCGAGACCCAGTACTTC
TRBJ1-5	TRBV5-4	TRBD1	.	CASSRGDRGSFNQPQHF	TGTGCCAGCAGCCGGGGAGACAGGGGGTCTTTCAATCAGCCCCAGCATTTT
TRBJ1-2	TRBV28	.	once	CASLGKGYGYTF	TGTGCCAGTTTAGGAAAGGGCTATGGCTACACCTTC
TRBJ1-5	TRBV5-1	.	few	CASSNDGGNGNQPQHF	TGCGCCAGCAGCAACGACGGGGGCAACGGCAATCAGCCCCAGCATTTT
TRBJ2-1	TRBV4-2	.	once	CASTRTPGGSIYEQFF	TGTGCCAGCACGCGGACACCAGGCGGGTCTATCTATGAGCAGTTCTTC
TRBJ2-7	TRBV5-1	.	once	CASSLVVAASYEQYF	TGCGCCAGCAGCTTGGTTGTGGCTGCCTCCTACGAGCAGTACTTC
TRBJ1-1	TRBV6-1	.	few	CASRRWNTEAFF	TGTGCCAGCCGCAGATGGAACACTGAAGCTTTCTTT
TRBJ2-7	TRBV28	TRBD1	.	CASSLPRTLYRGLYEQYF	TGTGCCAGCAGTTTACCCCGAACTCTATACAGGGGGCTTTACGAGCAGTACTTC
TRBJ2-7	TRBV4-1	TRBD2	.	CASSQLGLANEQYF	TGCGCCAGCAGCCAACTGGGACTAGCTAACGAGCAGTACTTC
TRBJ1-2	TRBV6-1	TRBD1	.	CASTQQGNYGYTF	TGTGCCAGCACTCAACAGGGGAACTATGGCTACACCTTC
TRBJ2-7	TRBV5-1	.	.	CASSRDTAEEQYF	TGCGCCAGCAGCAGGGACACGGCGGAGGAGCAGTACTTC
TRBJ1-2	TRBV10-3	.	.	CAISGGRGYTF	TGTGCCATCAGTGGTGGGCGAGGCTACACCTTC
TRBJ1-2	TRBV28	.	.	CASAQISYGYTF	TGTGCCAGCGCCCAGATAAGCTATGGCTACACCTTC
TRBJ1-2	TRBV6-5	.	.	CASSYKGYGYTF	TGTGCCAGCAGTTATAAGGGCTATGGCTACACCTTC
TRBJ1-2	TRBV4-2	.	.	CASSPSHGGIYGYTF	TGTGCCAGCAGCCCCTCCCACGGGGGGATCTATGGCTACACCTTC
TRBJ2-5	TRBV6-1	.	.	CASRSPLLQETQYF	TGTGCCAGCAGGTCTCCCCTGCTGCAAGAGACCCAGTACTTC
TRBJ2-1	TRBV11-3	TRBD1	.	CASSSDRLDNEQFF	TGTGCCAGCAGCTCGGACAGGTTAGACAATGAGCAGTTCTTC